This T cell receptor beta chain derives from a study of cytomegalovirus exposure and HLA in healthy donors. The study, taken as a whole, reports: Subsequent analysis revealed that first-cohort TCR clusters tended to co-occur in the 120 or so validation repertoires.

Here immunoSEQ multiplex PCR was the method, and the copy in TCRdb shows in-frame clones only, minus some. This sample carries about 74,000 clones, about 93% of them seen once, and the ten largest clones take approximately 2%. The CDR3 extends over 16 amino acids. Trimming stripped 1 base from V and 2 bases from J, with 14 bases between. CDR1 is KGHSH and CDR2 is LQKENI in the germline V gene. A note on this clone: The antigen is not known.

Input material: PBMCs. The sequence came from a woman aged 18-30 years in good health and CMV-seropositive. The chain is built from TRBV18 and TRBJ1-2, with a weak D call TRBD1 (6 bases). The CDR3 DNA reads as TGTGCCAGCTCACCACGTGGGGGGGCAGGAAACTATGGCTACACCTTC. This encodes CASSPRGGAGNYGYTF.